The next 20 T cell receptor beta chains were all read from a single sample in a study of blood T cells in healthy people across ages. Primed by a sample-barcoded 5' primer and a J-beta primer mix, a second PCR proceeded for about 7 to 12 cycles. TCRdb re-called the 5' RACE reads through MiXCR, storing one row per CDR3 protein. The data show about 280,000 distinct CDR3 sequences, roughly 26% seen once. The sample comprised blood. The receptor set was obtained from a woman aged 70-85 years in good health.

This clonotype has a count of ten or more. The chain uses TRBV9 and TRBJ1-2; TRBD1 matches at 7 bases. Per germline, CDR1 SGDLS and CDR2 YYNGEE. J lost 3 bases, V lost 4 bases, and 12 bases had no gene match. This CDR3 contains 16 residues. CDR3 amino acids: CASSPTPGQADYGYTF. The DNA of the CDR3 is TGTGCCAGCAGCCCAACTCCCGGACAGGCGGACTATGGCTACACCTTC.

This clonotype has ten or more counts. The V call is TRBV29-1, the J call TRBJ2-5; 7 bases are shared with TRBD2. Judging by the DNA end, TRBJ2-1 fits better; the J call may be wrong. The CDR3 has 16 residues. Germline V gives CDR1 SQVTM, CDR2 ANQGSEA. The CDR3, as DNA: TGCAGCGTTGAAAAGCGGGGACCCCGACCCCACAATGAGCAGTTCTTC. Translated: CSVEKRGPRPHNEQFF.

V is TRBV7-2 and J is TRBJ2-3, with a weak D call TRBD1 (6 bases). The CDR3 runs 15 residues. Trimming stripped 3 bases from V and 4 bases from J, with 14 bases between. Germline V gene sequence: CDR1 SGHTA, CDR2 FQGNSA. In DNA, the CDR3 is TGTGCCAGCAGCTTGGGGACATTAAACGCAGATACGCAGTATTTT. Its translation: CASSLGTLNADTQYF.

J is TRBJ2-7 and V is TRBV3-1, with 11 positions matching TRBD2. The V segment lost 6 bases and the J segment 0 bases; nucleotides outside the gene matches: 7. The CDR3 runs 16 residues. The germline V gene has CDR1 LGHDT and CDR2 YNNKEL (reference sequence). The CDR3 reads CASRQTSGALSYEQYF. In DNA form, the CDR3 reads TGTGCCAGCAGGCAGACTAGCGGGGCTCTCTCCTACGAGCAGTACTTC.

The chain employs TRBV29-1 and TRBJ2-3; no reliable D call. CDR1 and CDR2 from the germline V gene are SQVTM and ANQGSEA. This CDR3 spans 14 amino acids. V dropped 3 bases and J dropped 3 bases, with 13 bases sitting between them. CDR3 amino acids: CSVEEPRQTDTQYF. CDR3 DNA sequence: TGCAGCGTTGAGGAACCCCGACAAACAGATACGCAGTATTTT.

Concerning this clonotype itself: An end of the junction differs from the germline gene, which may be a read error. The CDR3: CASSHDPTYNEQFF. CDR3 coding DNA: TGCGCCAGCAGCCACGATCCGACCTACAATGAGCAGTTCTTC. This chain joins TRBV3-1 and TRBJ2-1, with D unclear. Germline assignment: CDR1 LGHDT and CDR2 YNNKEL (reference sequence). The CDR3 covers 14 residues.

The rearrangement links TRBV11-2 to TRBJ2-7; 7 nucleotides align to TRBD1. This CDR3 has 15 residues. The germline V gene has CDR1 SGHAT and CDR2 FQNNGV. V was clipped by 5 bases and J by 0 bases; unmatched bases: 7. The CDR3 sequence is CASSIGTASSYEQYF. The CDR3 region has the DNA TGTGCCAGCAGCATCGGGACAGCTAGCTCCTACGAGCAGTACTTC.

This rearrangement joins TRBV6-5 to TRBJ1-4; D ambiguous. The CDR3 loop spans 15 amino acids. The V end lost 5 bases, the J end lost 5 bases, and 15 bases lay between the germline ends. Germline-derived CDR1 and CDR2 are MNHEY and SVGAGI. For the CDR3, the DNA is TGTGCCAGCAGTCGAACGGTGATCCAAAATGAAAAACTGTTTTTT. It translates to CASSRTVIQNEKLFF.

This clonotype was observed a few times. The chain links TRBV7-8 to TRBJ2-7; 8 nucleotides align to TRBD1. The CDR3 contains 15 residues. V dropped 5 bases and J dropped 2; count of bases not matched to a gene: 8. Germline V lookup: CDR1 SGHVS, CDR2 FQNEAQ. DNA for the CDR3: TGTGCCAGCAGCCCGGGACAGGCCAGGGCCTACGAGCAGTACTTC. It is translated as CASSPGQARAYEQYF.

This clonotype has at least ten counts. V gene TRBV11-1 combines with J gene TRBJ2-7, with 8 positions matching TRBD1. CDR3 size: 15 residues. In germline, CDR1 is SGHAT, CDR2 FQDESV (reference sequence). Losses at the gene ends were 5 bases for V and 3 bases for J; bases not matched to a gene: 9. CDR3 nucleotide sequence: TGTGCCAGCAGCCCAAGCCGGGACAGGTTCTACGAGCAGTACTTC. Its translation is CASSPSRDRFYEQYF.

V gene TRBV5-1 combines with J gene TRBJ2-5; weak D call: TRBD2 (5 bases). The closer fit of TRBJ2-1 to the DNA end suggests the J call may be wrong. The CDR3 has 14 residues. Germline V gene lookup returns CDR1 SGHRS and CDR2 YFSETQ. DNA for the CDR3: TGCGCCAGCAGCTTGCCGTACGAAGGGAGTGAGCAGTTCTTC. It yields the protein CASSLPYEGSEQFF.

This clonotype was found a few times. The gene calls are TRBV12-3 or TRBV12-4 and TRBJ2-4, with D unclear. The CDR3 consists of 11 residues. V was cut by 6 bases and J by 9 bases, with 9 bases left in between. The DNA for the CDR3 is TGTGCCAGCAGCCTCGATCTCATTCAGTACTTC. It codes for CASSLDLIQYF.

The chain employs TRBV29-1 and TRBJ2-3; perhaps D is TRBD1 or TRBD2 (6 bases each). V was cut by 4 bases and J by 2 bases, with 13 bases left in between. Germline V gene lookup returns CDR1 SQVTM and CDR2 ANQGSEA. The CDR3 runs 14 residues. The CDR3: CSVVYGGLTDTQYF. The DNA of the CDR3 is TGCAGCGTTGTTTACGGGGGCCTCACAGATACGCAGTATTTT.

This clonotype was recorded once. The chain is built from TRBV7-2 and TRBJ2-1, with 9 bases identical to TRBD1. CDR1 and CDR2 (germline): SGHTA, FQGNSA. This CDR3 has 12 residues. The V and J ends lost 6 bases and 16 bases, in that order; junction bases with no gene match: 10. CDR3 bases: TGTGCCAGCAGAGGACAGGGGCAGTGGCAATTCTTC. Protein product: CASRGQGQWQFF.

Notes on this clonotype: Mismatch with germline at one junction end may stem from a read error. The rearrangement joins TRBV20-1 to TRBJ2-1; D gene ambiguous. This CDR3 contains 19 residues. Germline V gene data show CDR1 as DFQATT and CDR2 as SNEGSKA (reference sequence). CDR3 residues: CSAPFLRNSRNQDYNKQFF. In nucleotides, the CDR3 is TGCAGTGCGCCCTTTCTGCGGAATAGTAGGAACCAAGATTACAATAAGCAGTTCTTC.

In its sample, this clonotype was seen a few times. V gene TRBV10-3 combines with J gene TRBJ2-7, with D unresolved. The germline gives CDR1 ENHRY, CDR2 SYGVKD. There are 15 residues in the CDR3. Trimming took 10 bases from V and 3 from J, leaving 22 bases between them. In nucleotides, the CDR3 is TGTGCCAATCATAAAGTCAGTAGTCCTGTCTACGAGCAGTACTTC. Its protein product is CANHKVSSPVYEQYF.

This clonotype was picked up a small number of times. V usage is TRBV6-2 or TRBV6-3 and J usage is TRBJ2-1; either TRBD1 or TRBD2 may fit D (6 bases each). With 11 bases removed from V and 9 bases from J, the gap between germline ends came to 20 bases. Germline assignment: CDR1 MNHEY and CDR2 SVGEGT. The CDR3 loop spans 13 amino acids. The CDR3 DNA sequence: TGTGCCGTCAGCCGGGGGCGCGAGGCTGAGCAGTTCTTC. Translation: CAVSRGREAEQFF.

This chain uses TRBV20-1 with TRBJ2-7; 7 bases line up with TRBD2. The DNA end favors TRBJ2-1, so the J call may be wrong. Looked up from germline, CDR1 is DFQATT and CDR2 is SNEGSKA (reference sequence). The CDR3 sequence is 11 residues long. The CDR3 loop reads CSGTSVNEQFF. In DNA, the CDR3 is TGCAGTGGTACTAGCGTGAATGAGCAGTTCTTC.

The rearrangement links TRBV7-2 to TRBJ2-1; the D is unclear. The CDR3 totals 13 residues. In germline, CDR1 is SGHTA, CDR2 FQGNSA. Trimming pared 7 bases from V and 6 bases from J, leaving 13 bases between. The CDR3 DNA is TGTGCCAGCAACGCTATGGTGGGCAATGAGCAGTTCTTC. This sequence encodes CASNAMVGNEQFF.

The CDR3 bases are TGTGCCAGCAGTAGAAGGGGGCAAGATACGCAGTATTTT. It translates to CASSRRGQDTQYF. The gene calls are TRBV12-3 or TRBV12-4 and TRBJ2-3; 7 nucleotides align to TRBD1. The CDR3 runs 13 residues. Trimming removed 5 bases from V and 5 bases from J; junction bases left unmatched: 4.